Reported below is one T cell receptor (beta chain). Its matching antigen is unknown. This entry belongs to a study of T cells after yellow fever vaccination. The wider study: SMART-Seq v4 Ultra Low Input handled preparation of low-cell-number fractions.

The 5'RACE template-switching step produced TCR cDNA and added a universal primer site and UMIs. TCRdb re-called the 5' RACE reads through MiXCR, storing one row per CDR3 protein. Found here are about 120,000 distinct CDR3 sequences, around 9.8% of them singletons; the top ten hold almost 40%. General study results and limits: Post-booster samples contained most primary-vaccination clones (about 95% CD4, less than 90% CD8).

Trimming took off 5 bases at V and 6 bases at J, with 20 bases between the two ends. The CDR3 contains 16 residues. The germline gives CDR1 KGHDR, CDR2 SFDVKD. Specimen: CD8+ T cells sorted from PBMCs, collected on the day of the yellow fever booster vaccination. This TCR was recovered from a man between 18 and 35 years old who received the YFV17D yellow fever vaccine. This chain links TRBV24-1 with TRBJ2-3; D gene unclear. The CDR3 sequence is CATSGESDGAMDTQYF. DNA of the CDR3: TGTGCCACCAGTGGGGAATCGGACGGAGCTATGGATACGCAGTATTTT.